The clone carrying this TCR beta chain was picked up many times. Its antigen is undetermined. What was amplified from RNA transcripts were TCR beta CDR3 regions. RT-PCR in the first round (using the HTBI primer set) targeted the TCR CDR3. TCRdb reanalysed the multiplex PCR reads using MiXCR and keeps one entry per CDR3 protein. The sample has approximately 400,000 distinct CDR3 sequences; 15% to 18% are singletons. The data stem from a study of T cells in Graves' hyperthyroidism and ophthalmopathy. Whole-study findings and limits: Blood also showed most of the thyroid clonotypes that were expanded above 0.001.

The CDR3 loop spans 15 amino acids. Germline V CDR1 and CDR2: MNHEY, SMNVEV (reference sequence). V lost 1 base and J 0 bases, leaving 10 bases between the germline ends. This TCR was sampled from a woman under 30 with Graves' hyperthyroidism that later progressed to Graves' ophthalmopathy. Sequencing was done on a sample of blood. The chain recombines TRBV27 with TRBJ2-7, with D perhaps TRBD1 (6 bases). The CDR3 spells CASSLFGTTSYEQYF. Here the CDR3 DNA reads TGTGCCAGCAGTTTATTCGGGACAACCTCCTACGAGCAGTACTTC.